The 18 T cell receptor beta chains given below trace back to one sample, sequenced in a study of blood T cell repertoires in COVID-19. The data were produced by immunoSEQ multiplex PCR, yet TCRdb's version contains in-frame clones alone and is incomplete. The table includes 120,000 to 150,000 clones, around 84% detected once. Sequenced: peripheral blood. Source of these receptors: a human donor in a cohort sampled during active COVID-19.

V and J are TRBV19 and TRBJ1-5, with 8 bases that match TRBD1. Germline CDR1 is LNHDA and CDR2 is SQIVND (reference sequence). The CDR3 is made up of 15 amino acids. Unmatched junction bases numbered 8, after V lost 3 bases and J lost 7 bases. DNA for the CDR3: TGTGCCAGTAGTATTGGGACAGGACAAGGACAGCCCCAGCATTTT. Encoded protein: CASSIGTGQGQPQHF.

V gene TRBV28 combines with J gene TRBJ2-1; D possibly corresponds to TRBD1 (5 bases). With 6 bases removed from V and 7 bases from J, the gap between germline ends came to 16 bases. Germline assignment: CDR1 MDHEN and CDR2 SYDVKM. The CDR3 loop spans 14 amino acids. CDR3 nucleotide sequence: TGTGCCAGCAGCCCCCAGGGTCCCCAAAATGAGCAGTTCTTC. Its protein product is CASSPQGPQNEQFF.

The chain joins TRBV3-1 (or the pseudogene TRBV3-2) to TRBJ1-1; TRBD1 might be the D (5 bases). V lost 3 bases and J 8 bases, leaving 13 bases between the germline ends. CDR3 length: 13 amino acids. CDR1 is LGHDT and CDR2 is YNNKEL in the germline V gene (reference sequence). The DNA of the CDR3 is TGTGCCAGCAGCCACAGAACGACAGTGGAAGCTTTCTTT. This encodes CASSHRTTVEAFF.

This clone was observed once. In DNA form, the CDR3 reads TGTGCCATCAGCCAAGGGAGCGGGAGAGGGAACACCGGGGAGCTGTTTTTT. Its protein is CAISQGSGRGNTGELFF. The chain carries TRBV10-3 and TRBJ2-2; 8 nucleotides align to TRBD2. V dropped 6 bases and J dropped 1; count of bases not matched to a gene: 10. The CDR3 runs to 17 residues. The V gene's germline CDR1 is ENHRY and CDR2 SYGVKD.

This chain uses TRBV2 with TRBJ1-5; 7 bases are a match to TRBD1. Germline values: CDR1 SNHLY, CDR2 FYNNEI. V lost 7 bases and J lost 5; bases outside the gene matches: 11. The CDR3 contains 15 residues. The CDR3 nucleotides read TGTGCCAGCATGTTCGAGTGGACAGGTCATCAGCCCCAGCATTTT. It yields the protein CASMFEWTGHQPQHF.

The rearrangement uses TRBV28 and TRBJ2-3; 7 bases match TRBD1. CDR1 and CDR2 from the germline V gene are MDHEN and SYDVKM. CDR3 size: 15 residues. V gave up 2 bases and J gave up 1 base; unmatched junction bases: 3. The CDR3 here is CASSLGGQRTDTQYF. In DNA form, the CDR3 reads TGTGCCAGCAGTTTAGGGGGACAGCGCACAGATACGCAGTATTTT.

The CDR3 sequence: CASSLKRLVTGLAEAFF. The CDR3, as DNA: TGTGCCAGCAGCTTAAAAAGACTTGTCACAGGGCTCGCTGAAGCTTTCTTT. The chain combines TRBV13 with TRBJ1-1; possibly TRBD1 for D (6 bases). CDR1 and CDR2 (germline): PRHDT, FYEKMQ (reference sequence). Trimming removed 2 bases from V and 6 bases from J, with 22 bases in between. This CDR3 is 17 amino acids long.

Of note for this clone: Other DNA sequences within the sample encode an identical CDR3. V usage is TRBV5-1 and J usage is TRBJ2-5; TRBD2 might be the D (6 bases). Germline lookup yields CDR1 SGHRS and CDR2 YFSETQ. The CDR3 length is 13 residues. V lost 3 bases and J lost 5, with 11 bases in between. CDR3 sequence reads: CASSSSGGETQYF. The CDR3 nucleotides are TGCGCCAGCAGCTCATCTGGGGGGGAGACCCAGTACTTC.

V gene TRBV28 combines with J gene TRBJ2-7; D possibly corresponds to TRBD1 (5 bases). The germline V and J ends were trimmed by 6 bases and 1 base, with 16 bases remaining between them. The CDR3 sequence is 15 residues long. Germline-derived CDR1 and CDR2 are MDHEN and SYDVKM. CDR3 region: CASRPPGYKSYEQYF. The CDR3 nucleotides read TGTGCCAGCAGGCCCCCAGGGTACAAATCCTACGAGCAGTACTTC.

This chain connects TRBV6-5 to TRBJ1-2; TRBD1 matches at 12 bases. With 6 bases clipped from V and 1 base from J, the junction kept 3 bases outside the gene matches. CDR3 length: 15 residues. Looked up from germline, CDR1 is MNHEY and CDR2 is SVGAGI. The CDR3 here is CASSGTGGGNYGYTF. The CDR3 DNA reads as TGTGCCAGCAGCGGGACAGGGGGCGGTAACTATGGCTACACCTTC.

This clone appeared a single time. CDR3 nucleotide sequence: TGTGCCAGCAGCTTAGCGCCAACTAGCCAAGAGACCCAGTACTTC. Encoded protein: CASSLAPTSQETQYF. The rearrangement links TRBV7-2 to TRBJ2-5; possibly TRBD2 for D (5 bases). V was clipped by 0 bases and J by 1 base, with 9 bases between them. This CDR3 has 15 residues. CDR1 SGHTA and CDR2 FQGNSA come from the germline V gene.

The chain employs TRBV6-5 and TRBJ2-3; the D gene is possibly TRBD1 (6 bases). V dropped 8 bases and J dropped 6 bases, with 21 bases sitting between them. CDR3 length equals 15 residues. Germline values: CDR1 MNHEY, CDR2 SVGAGI. CDR3 residues: CASLRTVSSMDTQYF. DNA for the CDR3: TGTGCCAGCCTTCGGACAGTTTCGTCCATGGATACGCAGTATTTT.

The V call is TRBV6-5, the J call TRBJ2-1; perhaps TRBD1 as D (6 bases). The CDR3 runs 15 residues. V lost 6 bases and J 4 bases, leaving 16 bases between the germline ends. Germline lookup yields CDR1 MNHEY and CDR2 SVGAGI. In DNA, the CDR3 is TGTGCCAGCAGCTTCGCAGGGGAGACTTACAATGAGCAGTTCTTC. It yields the protein CASSFAGETYNEQFF.

The rearrangement links TRBV28 to TRBJ1-1; possible D gene TRBD1, 6 bases. The CDR3 is 13 amino acids. The germline CDR1 and CDR2 sequences are MDHEN and SYDVKM. Trimming took off 7 bases at V and 2 bases at J, with 11 bases between the two ends. The CDR3 is CASTVQGNTEAFF. CDR3 sequence (DNA): TGTGCCAGCACAGTACAGGGAAACACTGAAGCTTTCTTT.

The chain employs TRBV27 and TRBJ2-7, with TRBD1 identical over 9 bases. The germline V gene encodes CDR1 MNHEY and CDR2 SMNVEV (reference sequence). This CDR3 spans 16 amino acids. V lost 8 bases to trimming and J lost 0 bases; unmatched junction nucleotides: 11. CDR3 coding DNA: TGTGCCAGCCCCCCGACCAGGACAGGGGCCTCCTACGAGCAGTACTTC. Protein product: CASPPTRTGASYEQYF.

V is TRBV5-1 and J is TRBJ2-2; 8 bases match TRBD1. This CDR3 contains 18 residues. Germline V CDR1 and CDR2: SGHRS, YFSETQ. After removal of 5 bases from V and 3 bases from J, the junction contained 15 bases not matched to a gene. The CDR3 sequence: CASRLRGLTGGDTGELFF. As DNA, the CDR3 is TGCGCCAGCAGGCTCAGGGGGCTTACAGGAGGGGACACCGGGGAGCTGTTTTTT. Combining the CDR3 with reference TRBV5-1 and TRBJ2-2 gives the whole variable domain KAGVTQTPRYLIKTRGQQVTLSCSPISGHRSVSWYQQTPGQGLQFLFEYFSETQRNKGNFPGRFSGRQFSNSRSEMNVSTLELGDSALYLCASRLRGLTGGDTGELFFGEGSRLTVL.

This clone was recorded once. The same CDR3 arises from other DNA sequences in this sample as well. The chain is built from TRBV5-1 and TRBJ2-3; TRBD1 matches at 7 bases. CDR1 is SGHRS and CDR2 is YFSETQ in the germline V gene. V trimming: 0 bases; J trimming: 3 bases; junction bases outside the gene matches: 1. This CDR3 is built from 14 residues. CDR3 DNA sequence: TGCGCCAGCAGCTTGGACAGGGGAACAGATACGCAGTATTTT. The encoded protein is CASSLDRGTDTQYF. Variable domain in full (rest from reference TRBV5-1 and TRBJ2-3): KAGVTQTPRYLIKTRGQQVTLSCSPISGHRSVSWYQQTPGQGLQFLFEYFSETQRNKGNFPGRFSGRQFSNSRSEMNVSTLELGDSALYLCASSLDRGTDTQYFGPGTRLTVL.

CDR3 nucleotide sequence: TGTGCCACGAGAGGACTAGCGGGGGAAGGGGAGACCCAGTACTTC. Encoded protein: CATRGLAGEGETQYF. The V gene is TRBV24-1, the J gene TRBJ2-5, with 13 bases fitting TRBD2. Trimming cost V 10 bases and J 5 bases; bases outside gene matches: 9. Germline V gives CDR1 KGHDR, CDR2 SFDVKD. This CDR3 has 15 residues.